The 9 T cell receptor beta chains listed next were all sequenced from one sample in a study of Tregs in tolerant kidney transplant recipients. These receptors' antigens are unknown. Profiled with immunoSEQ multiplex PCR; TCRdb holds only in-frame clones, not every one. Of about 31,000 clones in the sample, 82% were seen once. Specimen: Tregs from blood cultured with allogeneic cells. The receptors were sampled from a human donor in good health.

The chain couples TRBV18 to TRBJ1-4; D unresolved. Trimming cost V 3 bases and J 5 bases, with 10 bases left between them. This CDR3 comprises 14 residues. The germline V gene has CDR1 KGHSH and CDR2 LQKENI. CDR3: CASSPRTANEKLFF. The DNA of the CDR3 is TGTGCCAGCTCACCGAGGACGGCCAATGAAAAACTGTTTTTT.

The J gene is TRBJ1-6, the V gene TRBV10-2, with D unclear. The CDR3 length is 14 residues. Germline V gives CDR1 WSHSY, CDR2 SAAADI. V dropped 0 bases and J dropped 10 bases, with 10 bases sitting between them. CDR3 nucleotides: TGCGCCAGCAGTGAGTCGGTAACGGGGTCACCCCTCCACTTT. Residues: CASSESVTGSPLHF.

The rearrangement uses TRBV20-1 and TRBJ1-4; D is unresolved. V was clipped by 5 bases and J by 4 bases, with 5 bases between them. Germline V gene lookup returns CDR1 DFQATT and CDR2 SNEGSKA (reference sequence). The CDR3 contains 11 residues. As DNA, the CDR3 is TGCAGTGCTCCTCGTAATGAAAAACTGTTTTTT. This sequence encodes CSAPRNEKLFF.

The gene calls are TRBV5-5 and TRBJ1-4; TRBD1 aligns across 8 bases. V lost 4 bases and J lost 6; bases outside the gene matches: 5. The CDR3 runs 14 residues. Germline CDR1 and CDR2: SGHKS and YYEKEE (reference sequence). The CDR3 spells CASSRQGRDEKLFF. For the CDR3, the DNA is TGTGCCAGCAGCAGACAGGGGAGGGATGAAAAACTGTTTTTT.

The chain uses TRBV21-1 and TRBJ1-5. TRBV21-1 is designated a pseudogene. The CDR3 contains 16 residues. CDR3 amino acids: CASSNEAGNSNQPQHF. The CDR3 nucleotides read TGTGCCAGCAGCAACGAGGCGGGGAATAGCAATCAGCCCCAGCATTTT.

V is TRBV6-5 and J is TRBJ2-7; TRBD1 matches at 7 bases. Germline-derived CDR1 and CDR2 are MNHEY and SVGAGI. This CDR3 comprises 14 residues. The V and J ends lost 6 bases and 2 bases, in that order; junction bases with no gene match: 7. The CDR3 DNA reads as TGTGCCAGCAGGATCGGACAGGTCACCTACGAGCAGTACTTC. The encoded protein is CASRIGQVTYEQYF.

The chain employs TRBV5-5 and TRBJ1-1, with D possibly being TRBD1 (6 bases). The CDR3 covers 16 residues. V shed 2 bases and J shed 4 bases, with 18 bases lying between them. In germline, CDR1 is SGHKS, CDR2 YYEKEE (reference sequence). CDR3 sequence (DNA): TGTGCCAGCAGCTTAATGGCCCAGGGGAGGGGCACTGAAGCTTTCTTT. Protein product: CASSLMAQGRGTEAFF.

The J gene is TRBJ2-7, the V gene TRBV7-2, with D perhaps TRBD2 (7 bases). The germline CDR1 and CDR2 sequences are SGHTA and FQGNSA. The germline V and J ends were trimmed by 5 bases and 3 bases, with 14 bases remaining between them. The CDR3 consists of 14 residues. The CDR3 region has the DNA TGTGCCAGCAGCCCTGCGGGGGCGGGCTACGAGCAGTACTTC. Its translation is CASSPAGAGYEQYF.

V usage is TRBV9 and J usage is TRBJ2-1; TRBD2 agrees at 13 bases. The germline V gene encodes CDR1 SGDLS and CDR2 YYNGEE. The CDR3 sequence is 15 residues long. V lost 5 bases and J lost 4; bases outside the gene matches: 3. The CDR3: CASSQGLAGYNEQFF. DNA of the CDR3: TGTGCCAGCAGTCAGGGACTAGCGGGGTACAATGAGCAGTTCTTC.